These 21 T cell receptor beta chains share one sample of origin, sequenced in a study of cytomegalovirus exposure and HLA in healthy donors. PCR primers comprised 60 Vbeta and 13 Jbeta primers. Libraries were prepared by immunoSEQ multiplex PCR; TCRdb keeps only in-frame clonotypes and omits some of them. The table records approximately 100,000 clones, about 77% of them present only once. Sequencing was performed on PBMCs. These receptors came from a woman between 40 and 50 years old in good health and CMV-seronegative.

The chain is built from TRBV7-9 and TRBJ2-3, with 10 bases fitting TRBD1. V was clipped by 3 bases and J by 2 bases; unmatched bases: 5. The germline V gene encodes CDR1 SEHNR and CDR2 FQNEAQ (reference sequence). The CDR3 is 16 residues long. The CDR3 DNA follows: TGTGCCAGCAGCTTTACGGGACAGGGGTTCACAGATACGCAGTATTTT. Residues: CASSFTGQGFTDTQYF.

CDR3 DNA sequence: TGTGCCAGCTCACCAAACCAGAACTCCTACGAGCAGTACTTC. It codes for CASSPNQNSYEQYF. The rearrangement links TRBV18 to TRBJ2-7; no clear D gene. With 2 bases removed from V and 0 bases from J, the gap between germline ends came to 8 bases. The CDR3 has 14 residues. CDR1 is KGHSH, CDR2 LQKENI, per germline.

The rearrangement joins TRBV11-2 to TRBJ1-5; 7 bases map to TRBD1. The ends lost 2 bases at V and 4 bases at J; junction bases unmatched: 2. There are 14 residues in the CDR3. Germline values: CDR1 SGHAT, CDR2 FQNNGV. Written as DNA, the CDR3 is TGTGCCAGCAGCTTAACAGGGGCGAATCAGCCCCAGCATTTT. It translates to CASSLTGANQPQHF.

The chain employs TRBV7-2 and TRBJ1-6; a weak D match, TRBD1 (6 bases). CDR1 and CDR2 (germline): SGHTA, FQGNSA. V was pared by 5 bases and J by 5 bases, with 13 bases between. The CDR3 extends over 15 amino acids. The CDR3 here is CASSPDRRNNSPLHF. The CDR3 bases are TGTGCCAGCAGCCCGGACAGACGGAATAATTCACCCCTCCACTTT.

Only a few counts were recorded for this clone. This CDR3 reads CASSAFPTGTSVTGELFF. The CDR3 DNA reads TGTGCCAGCAGTGCGTTCCCCACTGGGACTAGCGTCACCGGGGAGCTGTTTTTT. J is TRBJ2-2 and V is TRBV2; 10 positions agree with TRBD2. Trimming took 4 bases from V and 4 from J; bases not matched to a gene: 12. Germline V CDR1 and CDR2: SNHLY, FYNNEI. The CDR3 length is 18 residues. The variable domain in full, completed from reference TRBV2 and TRBJ2-2, reads EPEVTQTPSHQVTQMGQEVILRCVPISNHLYFYWYRQILGQKVEFLVSFYNNEISEKSEIFDDQFSVERPDGSNFTLKIRSTKLEDSAMYFCASSAFPTGTSVTGELFFGEGSRLTVL.

The genes are TRBV6-1 and TRBJ2-1, with D perhaps matching TRBD2 (5 bases). The CDR3 spans 13 residues. V lost 11 bases to trimming and J lost 3 bases, with 14 bases between them. The germline V gene has CDR1 MNHNS and CDR2 SASEGT. CDR3 coding DNA: TGTGCCTGCCGGGGTAGCTACTACAATGAGCAGTTCTTC. Amino acid sequence: CACRGSYYNEQFF.

The V call is TRBV4-1, the J call TRBJ1-5; 8 bases match TRBD1. The germline V gene has CDR1 MGHRA and CDR2 YSYEKL. CDR3 length equals 16 residues. V shed 4 bases, J shed 0 bases, and the junction held 5 bases outside the gene matches. In DNA form, the CDR3 reads TGCGCCAGCAGCCCAGGACAGGGTTATAGCAATCAGCCCCAGCATTTT. It specifies CASSPGQGYSNQPQHF.

This chain joins TRBV18 and TRBJ1-1; unclear D gene. The CDR3 has 17 residues. Trimming pared 2 bases from V and 0 bases from J, leaving 16 bases between. From germline, CDR1 is KGHSH and CDR2 LQKENI. CDR3: CASSPRTGNAMNTEAFF. The CDR3, as DNA: TGTGCCAGCTCACCAAGAACCGGGAACGCTATGAACACTGAAGCTTTCTTT.

The V and J genes are TRBV11-2 and TRBJ2-1; possible D gene TRBD1, 5 bases. CDR3 length equals 14 residues. The V end was cut by 7 bases, the J end by 7 bases, with 17 bases between. In germline, CDR1 is SGHAT, CDR2 FQNNGV. CDR3 bases: TGTGCCAGCACCCGGAGTGGGGCGCATAATGAGCAGTTCTTC. This codes for CASTRSGAHNEQFF.

This clone came up a few times. This chain joins TRBV2 and TRBJ1-2; maybe TRBD1 (6 bases). The ends were cut back, 7 bases at V and 6 bases at J, with 21 bases in the middle. This CDR3 has 15 residues. Germline assignment: CDR1 SNHLY and CDR2 FYNNEI. CDR3 region: CASTDRPLPLNGYTF. DNA for the CDR3: TGTGCCAGCACCGACAGGCCGCTCCCCCTGAATGGCTACACCTTC.

The V call is TRBV2, the J call TRBJ2-7, with D possibly being TRBD2 (5 bases). The CDR3 runs to 13 residues. Trimming shortened V by 0 bases and J by 5 bases, and 8 bases separated the two germline ends. Germline V gene lookup returns CDR1 SNHLY and CDR2 FYNNEI. The DNA of the CDR3 is TGTGCCAGCAGTGAAGCGGTGGGAGACGAGCAGTACTTC. It yields the protein CASSEAVGDEQYF.

This chain links TRBV9 with TRBJ2-3, with 9 bases matching TRBD2. Germline V gene lookup returns CDR1 SGDLS and CDR2 YYNGEE. The CDR3 is 16 residues long. The ends lost 7 bases at V and 2 bases at J; junction bases unmatched: 11. CDR3: CASGGRLAEDTDTQYF. Written as DNA, the CDR3 is TGTGCCAGCGGCGGACGACTAGCGGAGGACACAGATACGCAGTATTTT.

The rearrangement joins TRBV20-1 to TRBJ1-2; tentative D call: TRBD1 (5 bases). The V end was cut by 4 bases, the J end by 8 bases, with 11 bases between. Germline-derived CDR1 and CDR2 are DFQATT and SNEGSKA (reference sequence). This CDR3 is built from 11 residues. The CDR3, as DNA: TGCAGTGCTACCCAGGGTGGCGGCTACACCTTC. Its protein product is CSATQGGGYTF.

V is TRBV6-1 and J is TRBJ1-2, with D possibly matching TRBD1 (5 bases). This CDR3 has 17 amino acids. V lost 4 bases and J 6 bases, leaving 24 bases between the germline ends. The germline CDR1 and CDR2 sequences are MNHNS and SASEGT. The DNA for the CDR3 is TGTGCCAGCAGTGTCGCCGGGACTTCAACTAGGACACATGGCTACACCTTC. Its protein product is CASSVAGTSTRTHGYTF.

The CDR3 region is CASSLRGRLWETQYF. CDR3 coding DNA: TGCGCCAGCAGCTTGCGCGGGAGGTTGTGGGAGACCCAGTACTTC. The V and J genes are TRBV5-1 and TRBJ2-5; TRBD2 aligns across 8 bases. Germline V gene lookup returns CDR1 SGHRS and CDR2 YFSETQ. V dropped 1 base and J dropped 5; count of bases not matched to a gene: 7. The CDR3 contains 15 residues.

The rearrangement links TRBV6-5 to TRBJ2-5; 12 nucleotides agree with TRBD2. Germline V gene data show CDR1 as MNHEY and CDR2 as SVGAGI. CDR3 length equals 15 residues. Germline trimming cut 4 bases from V and 7 bases from J; bases unmatched to any gene: 7. The CDR3 protein is CASSWTSGEGGTQYF. CDR3 coding DNA: TGTGCCAGCAGTTGGACTAGCGGGGAGGGGGGGACCCAGTACTTC.

This chain links TRBV19 with TRBJ1-2, with a weak D call TRBD1 (5 bases). CDR3 length equals 13 residues. The germline V and J ends were trimmed by 7 bases and 5 bases, with 14 bases remaining between them. Germline loops: CDR1 LNHDA, CDR2 SQIVND (reference sequence). CDR3 in amino acids: CASMRGQPYGYTF. The CDR3 DNA sequence: TGTGCCAGTATGCGGGGCCAGCCTTATGGCTACACCTTC.

This chain uses TRBV2 with TRBJ2-7; TRBD1 matches 8 bases. Germline V CDR1 and CDR2: SNHLY, FYNNEI. J lost 1 base, V lost 8 bases, and 7 bases had no gene match. The CDR3 is 14 residues long. DNA for the CDR3: TGTGCCAGCGCTACAGACAGGGGATCCTACGAGCAGTACTTC. It codes for CASATDRGSYEQYF. The full variable domain, in which reference TRBV2 and TRBJ2-7 provide the parts outside the CDR3, is EPEVTQTPSHQVTQMGQEVILRCVPISNHLYFYWYRQILGQKVEFLVSFYNNEISEKSEIFDDQFSVERPDGSNFTLKIRSTKLEDSAMYFCASATDRGSYEQYFGPGTRLTVT.

The chain combines TRBV6-6 with TRBJ1-1, with D possibly matching TRBD1 (6 bases). The CDR3 length is 15 residues. Germline loops: CDR1 MNHNY, CDR2 SVGAGI (reference sequence). V lost 5 bases and J lost 6, with 19 bases in between. The CDR3 coding sequence is TGTGCCAGCAGTGGCCCAGGGGTGAAGACCCCTGAAGCTTTCTTT. Translating it yields CASSGPGVKTPEAFF.

The rearrangement uses TRBV27 and TRBJ2-7; TRBD1 aligns across 8 bases. The CDR3 runs to 14 residues. V lost 5 bases to trimming and J lost 5 bases; unmatched junction nucleotides: 8. CDR1 and CDR2 (germline): MNHEY, SMNVEV (reference sequence). CDR3 in amino acids: CASSRSGGLHEQYF. The CDR3, as DNA: TGTGCCAGCAGTAGGTCAGGGGGCCTTCACGAGCAGTACTTC.

This clone was recorded a few times. This chain links TRBV6-5 with TRBJ1-5; D might be TRBD1 (6 bases). The V gene lost 2 bases and the J gene lost 6 bases, with 11 bases spanning the gap. Germline V gives CDR1 MNHEY, CDR2 SVGAGI. The CDR3 spans 14 residues. DNA of the CDR3: TGTGCCAGCAGTTACGACAGGTCGGCTCAGCCCCAGCATTTT. Amino acid sequence: CASSYDRSAQPQHF.